This TCR beta chain was captured in a study of blood T cell repertoires in COVID-19. Authors' methods: Reference gene primer amplification in the assay estimated nucleated cell counts. Method: immunoSEQ multiplex PCR; TCRdb's copy keeps in-frame clones and lacks some. V and J calls and clone size are as listed in that table; D and trimming were resolved from the DNA. Altogether about 67,000 clones are present, about 90% being singletons, with the ten largest covering approximately 5%. CDR1 and CDR2 (germline): SEHNR, FQNEAQ (reference sequence). The CDR3 spans 16 residues. V gave up 1 base and J gave up 2 bases; unmatched junction bases: 3.

The sample comprised peripheral blood. The clonotype was recovered from a man in his forties or fifties with active COVID-19. This chain connects TRBV7-9 to TRBJ2-2; TRBD2 matches 8 bases. The CDR3 DNA reads as TGTGCCAGCAGCTTAGGACTAGCGATAAACACCGGGGAGCTGTTTTTT. Protein: CASSLGLAINTGELFF.